These 24 T cell receptor beta chains were all obtained from the same sample, sequenced in a study of blood T cell repertoires in COVID-19. Profiling relied on immunoSEQ multiplex PCR, and the TCRdb table lists in-frame clones only, not all of them. The sample holds some 250,000 clones, roughly 79% seen once. Sequencing input: peripheral blood. These receptor sequences come from a woman of 80 years or more with COVID-19, enrolled during active disease.

The chain links TRBV12-3 or TRBV12-4 to TRBJ2-1; the D is unclear. The V and J ends lost 5 bases and 9 bases respectively, with 8 bases between them. This CDR3 contains 11 residues. The CDR3 bases are TGTGCCAGCAGTCAATTTTCTGAGCAGTTCTTC. It translates to CASSQFSEQFF.

This clone has a handful of counts. The V gene is TRBV5-1, the J gene TRBJ2-3; 12 bases are shared with TRBD2. This CDR3 is 16 amino acids long. V was clipped by 0 bases and J by 7 bases; unmatched bases: 6. Looked up from germline, CDR1 is SGHRS and CDR2 is YFSETQ. CDR3 protein: CASSLGTSGRHNTQYF. The CDR3 coding sequence is TGCGCCAGCAGCTTGGGTACTAGCGGGAGGCATAATACGCAGTATTTT.

The chain joins TRBV30 to TRBJ1-1, with D tentatively TRBD1 (6 bases). V lost 3 bases and J lost 5, with 13 bases in between. The length of the CDR3 is 13 residues. From germline, CDR1 is GTSNPN and CDR2 SVGIG (reference sequence). As DNA, the CDR3 is TGTGCCTGGAGGGGTCTCCAGGGGACTGAAGCTTTCTTT. Translating it yields CAWRGLQGTEAFF.

The chain recombines TRBV9 with TRBJ2-5, with a tentative D call TRBD2 (6 bases). The ends were cut back, 0 bases at V and 5 bases at J, with 14 bases in the middle. The CDR3 covers 15 residues. The germline V gene has CDR1 SGDLS and CDR2 YYNGEE. CDR3 bases: TGTGCCAGCAGCGTAGAAGGCGGGACGATGGAGACCCAGTACTTC. Translated: CASSVEGGTMETQYF.

The chain couples TRBV28 to TRBJ1-2; the match to TRBD1 covers 7 bases. Germline V gene data show CDR1 as MDHEN and CDR2 as SYDVKM. The CDR3 runs 16 residues. Trimming cost V 6 bases and J 4 bases; bases outside gene matches: 14. CDR3 in amino acids: CASRRQGLWDRYGYTF. CDR3 bases: TGTGCCAGCAGGAGACAGGGCCTTTGGGATCGCTATGGCTACACCTTC.

This chain links TRBV5-5 with TRBJ2-7; D unresolved. The V gene's germline CDR1 is SGHKS and CDR2 YYEKEE (reference sequence). V was cut by 2 bases and J by 3 bases, with 3 bases left in between. The length of the CDR3 is 11 residues. The CDR3 DNA reads as TGTGCCAGCAGCTTATACTACGAGCAGTACTTC. Its translation: CASSLYYEQYF.

The chain employs TRBV6-5 and TRBJ2-2, with 12 positions matching TRBD2. V shed 6 bases and J 7 bases; nucleotides not matched to a gene: 6. The V gene's germline CDR1 is MNHEY and CDR2 SVGAGI. CDR3 size: 15 residues. The chain's CDR3 is CASSRLAGAVGELFF. Written as DNA, the CDR3 is TGTGCCAGCAGCAGACTAGCGGGAGCAGTCGGGGAGCTGTTTTTT.

The chain recombines TRBV2 with TRBJ2-2; a weak D match, TRBD1 (6 bases). V dropped 5 bases and J dropped 4 bases, with 11 bases sitting between them. Germline V gives CDR1 SNHLY, CDR2 FYNNEI. There are 14 residues in the CDR3. The chain's CDR3 is CASSTTGTTGELFF. CDR3 in DNA: TGTGCCAGCAGTACTACAGGGACCACCGGGGAGCTGTTTTTT.

This chain links TRBV10-1 with TRBJ2-7; 8 bases line up with TRBD1. The germline CDR1 and CDR2 sequences are WNHNN and SYGVQD (reference sequence). The J segment lost 5 bases and the V segment lost 6 bases, leaving 6 bases of the junction unmatched. The length of the CDR3 is 13 residues. CDR3 protein: CASSSGQGNEQYF. The CDR3, as DNA: TGCGCCAGCAGCTCCGGACAGGGCAACGAGCAGTACTTC.

This clone was detected only a few times. The chain joins TRBV7-9 to TRBJ2-7; D may be TRBD1 (6 bases). CDR1 is SEHNR, CDR2 FQNEAQ, per germline (reference sequence). V lost 6 bases and J 1 base, leaving 13 bases between the germline ends. The CDR3 is 14 amino acids. CDR3 in amino acids: CASSRTAGSYEQYF. The CDR3 DNA sequence: TGTGCCAGCAGTCGGACAGCCGGATCCTACGAGCAGTACTTC. The whole variable domain, remainder taken from reference TRBV7-9 and TRBJ2-7, is DTGVSQNPRHKITKRGQNVTFRCDPISEHNRLYWYRQTLGQGPEFLTYFQNEAQLEKSRLLSDRFSAERPKGSFSTLEIQRTEQGDSAMYLCASSRTAGSYEQYFGPGTRLTVT.

This clone was detected once. The rearrangement links TRBV19 to TRBJ2-2; the D gene is possibly TRBD2 (6 bases). CDR1 LNHDA and CDR2 SQIVND come from the germline V gene (reference sequence). The CDR3 is 14 residues long. The V end lost 9 bases, the J end lost 1 base, and 12 bases lay between the germline ends. In DNA form, the CDR3 reads TGTGCCAGCCGAGGGCGGGGGAACACCGGGGAGCTGTTTTTT. Its translation: CASRGRGNTGELFF.

The chain employs TRBV7-9 and TRBJ1-2; possible D gene TRBD1, 6 bases. CDR3 size: 13 residues. Deletions cut 4 bases from V and 3 bases from J, with 9 bases between. The germline V gene encodes CDR1 SEHNR and CDR2 FQNEAQ (reference sequence). CDR3 amino acids: CASSSDSHYGYTF. The DNA for the CDR3 is TGTGCCAGCAGCTCGGACAGTCACTATGGCTACACCTTC.

The chain couples TRBV5-1 to TRBJ2-6; D is possibly TRBD1 (5 bases). The CDR3 extends over 18 amino acids. The germline V gene encodes CDR1 SGHRS and CDR2 YFSETQ. The germline V and J ends were trimmed by 3 bases and 0 bases, with 16 bases remaining between them. CDR3 nucleotide sequence: TGCGCCAGCAGCTACCCACTTTTCGACAGCTCTGGGGCCAACGTCCTGACTTTC. It codes for CASSYPLFDSSGANVLTF. The entire variable domain, with the rest obtained from reference TRBV5-1 and TRBJ2-6, is as follows: KAGVTQTPRYLIKTRGQQVTLSCSPISGHRSVSWYQQTPGQGLQFLFEYFSETQRNKGNFPGRFSGRQFSNSRSEMNVSTLELGDSALYLCASSYPLFDSSGANVLTFGAGSRLTVL.

This clone appeared a few times. V is TRBV4-1 and J is TRBJ2-2; 7 bases match TRBD1. The CDR3 length is 16 residues. V trimming: 6 bases; J trimming: 3 bases; junction bases outside the gene matches: 10. The V gene's germline CDR1 is MGHRA and CDR2 YSYEKL. CDR3 amino acids: CASSHDGTAYTGELFF. The CDR3 DNA reads TGCGCCAGCAGTCATGACGGGACAGCTTACACCGGGGAGCTGTTTTTT.

This clone was counted a few times. V usage is TRBV27 and J usage is TRBJ1-1; possible D gene TRBD1, 6 bases. CDR3 length: 15 amino acids. V gave up 1 base and J gave up 1 base, with 10 bases separating them. Germline CDR1 and CDR2: MNHEY and SMNVEV (reference sequence). CDR3 amino acids: CASSLYRATNTEAFF. The CDR3 nucleotides are TGTGCCAGCAGTTTATACAGGGCCACGAACACTGAAGCTTTCTTT.

Only one count was recorded for this clone. DNA for the CDR3: TGCGCCAGCAGCCGCTCGACGGGGGACTATGGCTACACCTTC. Translation gives CASSRSTGDYGYTF. This chain joins TRBV4-1 and TRBJ1-2, with D perhaps matching TRBD1 (5 bases). CDR1 is MGHRA and CDR2 is YSYEKL in the germline V gene. CDR3 length equals 14 residues. Between the trimmed V and J ends, which lost 4 bases and 3 bases, there was a span of 12 bases.

The rearrangement uses TRBV4-2 and TRBJ1-5, with D possibly TRBD1 on 5 matching bases. Germline assignment: CDR1 LGHNA and CDR2 YNFKEQ. This CDR3 comprises 19 residues. V dropped 3 bases and J dropped 4 bases, with 25 bases sitting between them. The CDR3, as DNA: TGTGCCAGCAGCCAGGCGCCGACAAGCGTAATGGGGCAGAATCAGCCCCAGCATTTT. Translation gives CASSQAPTSVMGQNQPQHF.

This chain uses TRBV14 with TRBJ2-7; D not certain. Germline loops: CDR1 SGHDN, CDR2 FVKESK. Trimming left V 0 bases short and J 4 bases short, with 10 bases between. This CDR3 contains 14 residues. CDR3 region: CASSQDTIRYEQYF. CDR3 sequence (DNA): TGTGCCAGCAGCCAAGATACCATCAGATACGAGCAGTACTTC.

J is TRBJ1-1 and V is TRBV5-1, with 10 bases lining up with TRBD1. The length of the CDR3 is 17 residues. V was pared by 4 bases and J by 0 bases, with 9 bases of the junction left unmatched. Germline values: CDR1 SGHRS, CDR2 YFSETQ. CDR3 nucleotides: TGCGCCAGCAGCCGGGGACAGGGGCGAAATGTGAACACTGAAGCTTTCTTT. Translation: CASSRGQGRNVNTEAFF.

DNA of the CDR3: TGTGCCAGTAGTATAGCCGGCCTGGAGAGCAATCAGCCCCAGCATTTT. This codes for CASSIAGLESNQPQHF. This rearrangement joins TRBV19 to TRBJ1-5; unclear D gene. The CDR3 is 16 residues long. CDR1 and CDR2 from the germline V gene are LNHDA and SQIVND (reference sequence). V lost 1 base to trimming and J lost 1 base, with 11 bases between them.

This rearrangement joins TRBV2 to TRBJ2-2, with D hard to call. The germline CDR1 and CDR2 sequences are SNHLY and FYNNEI. The CDR3 totals 13 residues. Trimming pared 4 bases from V and 7 bases from J, leaving 10 bases between. The CDR3 loop is CASSVLPGGELFF. As DNA, the CDR3 is TGTGCCAGCAGTGTGTTGCCCGGCGGGGAGCTGTTTTTT.

The V call is TRBV18, the J call TRBJ2-7, with TRBD1 matching over 9 bases. The ends lost 4 bases at V and 3 bases at J; junction bases unmatched: 1. From germline, CDR1 is KGHSH and CDR2 LQKENI. The CDR3 totals 13 residues. For the CDR3, the DNA is TGTGCCAGCTCACGACAGGGGGGCTACGAGCAGTACTTC. Its protein is CASSRQGGYEQYF.

This chain joins TRBV29-1 and TRBJ1-2; 9 nucleotides line up with TRBD1. With 4 bases clipped from V and 8 bases from J, the junction kept 14 bases outside the gene matches. The V gene's germline CDR1 is SQVTM and CDR2 ANQGSEA. The CDR3 loop spans 15 amino acids. CDR3 loop: CSVATAGTGLNGYTF. CDR3 in DNA: TGCAGCGTTGCGACCGCCGGGACAGGGCTTAACGGCTACACCTTC.

This clone was seen a few times. The chain has TRBV5-6 and TRBJ2-7; TRBD2 is a possible D gene (6 bases). Germline V gene lookup returns CDR1 SGHDT and CDR2 YYEEEE. V lost 1 base, J lost 5 bases, and 13 bases lay in between. The CDR3 spans 14 residues. The CDR3 loop is CASSLPGGFNEQYF. The CDR3 DNA follows: TGTGCCAGCAGCTTGCCCGGGGGTTTCAACGAGCAGTACTTC.